This T cell receptor (beta chain) emerged from a study of shared clonotypes between healthy human individuals. Germline-derived CDR1 and CDR2 are LNHDA and SQIVND (reference sequence). Deletions cut 3 bases from V and 5 bases from J, with 11 bases between. The CDR3 extends over 14 amino acids. The team ran DNA from unsorted PBMCs on ten immunoSEQ deep assay plates for sequencing. Method: immunoSEQ multiplex PCR; TCRdb's copy keeps in-frame clones and lacks some. The data contain 400,000 to 500,000 clones, around 80% of them singletons. The chain recombines TRBV19 with TRBJ1-5; D unresolved. The specimen sequenced was PBMCs. The clonotype originates from a woman aged 40 to 50 in good health. Some clones in this sample may be carry-over from other donors' samples. Written as DNA, the CDR3 is TGTGCCAGTAGTATTCTGGCAGTTTATCAGCCCCAGCATTTT. Protein sequence: CASSILAVYQPQHF.